This T cell receptor beta chain was observed in a study of CD8 T cells in Susac syndrome. Peripheral blood CD8+ and CD4+ T cells were profiled by TCR beta sequencing. Patients with Susac syndrome met diagnostic criteria that were recently defined for definite or probable disease. This clonotype came up once. Reverse transcription of roughly 0.5 to 1 ug RNA was performed with random hexamers. The CDR3 of TCR beta was amplified by immunoSEQ multiplex PCR across 54 Vbeta and 13 Jbeta. TCRdb analysed the immunoSEQ multiplex PCR reads with MiXCR anew, one entry per CDR3 protein. In the table there are 170,000 or so distinct CDR3 sequences, 90% to 97% of which are singletons. There are 15 residues in the CDR3. The ends lost 1 base at V and 5 bases at J; junction bases unmatched: 6.

The material sequenced was CD4+ T cells from PBMCs. This rearrangement joins TRBV12-3 or TRBV12-4 to TRBJ2-5; 8 bases align to TRBD1. The TCR sequence derives from a human donor with Susac syndrome. The CDR3 sequence is CASSLGQGAWETQYF. The CDR3 bases are TGTGCCAGCAGTTTAGGGCAGGGGGCCTGGGAGACCCAGTACTTC.